Given below is one T cell receptor (beta chain) in context. Cohorts were determined from participant-reported clinical history. This CDR3 spans 17 amino acids. V lost 5 bases to trimming and J lost 0 bases, with 16 bases between them. Germline V gene data show CDR1 as SEHNR and CDR2 as FQNEAQ (reference sequence). TCRdb's copy holds only in-frame clones and misses some; the assay was immunoSEQ multiplex PCR. The sample has about 400,000 clones; just under 90% are singletons. The sample originates from a study of blood T cell repertoires in COVID-19. Study context: Spain, Italy and the United States supplied samples that represented acute and convalescent COVID-19.

J is TRBJ1-4 and V is TRBV7-9, with D unclear. This sequence was found in a woman aged 25 to 39 who had recovered from COVID-19. The sequenced sample was PBMCs or T cells enriched from blood (not recorded which). The CDR3 sequence: CASSLSTLTATNEKLFF. CDR3 DNA: TGTGCCAGCAGCCTCTCGACACTTACCGCAACTAATGAAAAACTGTTTTTT. Supplemented by reference TRBV7-9 and TRBJ1-4, the full variable domain reads DTGVSQNPRHKITKRGQNVTFRCDPISEHNRLYWYRQTLGQGPEFLTYFQNEAQLEKSRLLSDRFSAERPKGSFSTLEIQRTEQGDSAMYLCASSLSTLTATNEKLFFGSGTQLSVL.